This TCR beta chain derives from a study of cytomegalovirus exposure and HLA in healthy donors. Findings of the study overall: TCR beta sequences reportedly predicted most subjects' HLA-A and HLA-B alleles accurately. Presence/absence analyses took donor sequencing depth as roughly uniform.

The PCR contained 60 Vbeta and 13 Jbeta primers. Sequencing used immunoSEQ multiplex PCR; TCRdb keeps in-frame clones, though not all of them. The sample carries roughly 100,000 clones, approximately 83% recorded once. In regard to this clone: Its matching antigen is unknown.

Donors consisted of healthy bone marrow donors. The CDR3 is made up of 16 amino acids. The germline V gene encodes CDR1 MNHNS and CDR2 SASEGT. J was trimmed by 3 bases and V by 4 bases; bases with no gene match: 8. The chain links TRBV6-1 to TRBJ2-7; 11 nucleotides line up with TRBD2. Input material: PBMCs. This clonotype was sampled from a man between 18 and 35 years old in good health and CMV-seronegative. DNA of the CDR3: TGTGCCAGCAGTGCCACGGGGGGACTAGCGGTCTACGAGCAGTACTTC. Protein: CASSATGGLAVYEQYF.